One and the same sample provided the 5 T cell receptor beta chains below, sequenced in a study of T cell repertoires in cytomegalovirus infection. TCRdb reanalysed the reads using MiXCR and keeps one entry per CDR3 protein. Among approximately 7,700 distinct CDR3 sequences listed, around 50% were seen once. Antigen specificity for these receptors is unknown. The sample taken for sequencing was PBMCs, sequenced either directly or after in vitro stimulation (not recorded which). The receptor set was obtained from a human donor in good health (CMV status not recorded). Some clones in this sample may be carry-over from other donors' samples.

This clonotype came up once. This chain links TRBV7-6 with TRBJ2-1, with 10 nucleotides matching TRBD2. The CDR3 has 20 residues. CDR1 is SGHVS and CDR2 is FNYEAQ in the germline V gene. Germline trimming cut 9 bases from V and 0 bases from J; bases unmatched to any gene: 20. The CDR3, as DNA: TGTGCCAGGAGCGGAGAGCCGGGACTAGCGTTATCGCGCTCCTACAATGAGCAGTTCTTC. Translating it yields CARSGEPGLALSRSYNEQFF. Supplemented by reference TRBV7-6 and TRBJ2-1, the full variable domain reads GAGVSQSPRYKVTKRGQDVALRCDPISGHVSLYWYRQALGQGPEFLTYFNYEAQQDKSGLPNDRFSAERPEGSISTLTIQRTEQRDSAMYRCARSGEPGLALSRSYNEQFFGPGTRLTVL.

The sample holds many counts of this clonotype. The chain has TRBV28 and TRBJ2-7; TRBD2 matches at 11 bases. The CDR3 is made up of 16 amino acids. V shed 8 bases, J shed 5 bases, and the junction held 14 bases outside the gene matches. Germline-derived CDR1 and CDR2 are MDHEN and SYDVKM. The CDR3 coding sequence is TGTGCCAGCGTCCCTTATAGCGGGAGGGCCTTAAACGAGCAGTACTTC. Translated, it gives CASVPYSGRALNEQYF.

The chain carries TRBV20-1 and TRBJ2-6; weak D call: TRBD1 (5 bases). The CDR3 length is 13 residues. Trimming took 7 bases from V and 4 from J, leaving 11 bases between them. Looked up from germline, CDR1 is DFQATT and CDR2 is SNEGSKA (reference sequence). Here the CDR3 DNA reads TGCAGTGTCCCAGGGTTAGGGGCCAACGTCCTGACTTTC. Encoded protein: CSVPGLGANVLTF.

Details on this clonotype: Germline and junction disagree at one end, which may indicate a read error. The rearrangement uses TRBV7-4 and TRBJ2-1; no clear D gene. The CDR3 sequence is 16 residues long. Germline V CDR1 and CDR2: SGHVT, SQSDAQ. The CDR3 sequence is CASRLLGISTHNGQFF. CDR3 nucleotide sequence: TGTGCCAGCAGGTTGTTGGGGATTTCCACCCACAATGGGCAGTTCTTC.

This clonotype was counted once. A junction end diverges from the germline sequence, so it may reflect a read error. This chain joins TRBV7-4 and TRBJ1-6; 9 bases align to TRBD1. This CDR3 region has 17 residues. In germline, CDR1 is SGHVT, CDR2 SQSDAQ. CDR3 nucleotide sequence: TGTGCCAGCAGCGTAGCGGATTGGACAGGGGCGAGGTCACCCCTACACTTT. Its translation is CASSVADWTGARSPLHF.